The 14 T cell receptor beta chains in this list originate from one sample, sequenced in a study of blood T cell repertoires in COVID-19. TCRdb keeps only in-frame clones here, not all; method: immunoSEQ multiplex PCR. This repertoire shows nearly 200,000 clones, roughly 90% found once; its top ten account for 0.75% to 0.95%. Material for sequencing was peripheral blood. The receptors derive from a woman between 65 and 79 years old with acute or convalescent COVID-19.

The chain joins TRBV6-4 to TRBJ1-1, with D perhaps matching TRBD1 (5 bases). Trimming stripped 7 bases from V and 1 base from J, with 13 bases between. CDR1 and CDR2 (germline): MRHNA, SNTAGT. The CDR3 sequence is 14 residues long. Here the CDR3 reads CASKMTASNTEAFF. The CDR3 DNA sequence: TGTGCCAGCAAAATGACAGCCTCGAACACTGAAGCTTTCTTT.

V and J are TRBV3-1 (or the pseudogene TRBV3-2) and TRBJ2-7; TRBD1 is a possible D gene (7 bases). Germline V CDR1 and CDR2: LGHDT, YNNKEL (reference sequence). V lost 3 bases to trimming and J lost 3 bases, with 18 bases between them. CDR3 size: 16 residues. For the CDR3, the DNA is TGTGCCAGCAGCCAGCCGGACTACAGGGGATACTACGAGCAGTACTTC. This codes for CASSQPDYRGYYEQYF.

J is TRBJ2-7 and V is TRBV2; 8 nucleotides align to TRBD2. Germline V gene lookup returns CDR1 SNHLY and CDR2 FYNNEI. Trimming cost V 1 base and J 6 bases; bases outside gene matches: 8. CDR3 length: 15 residues. CDR3 bases: TGTGCCAGCAGTGAAGGTGGGACTAGTCGGGGCGAGCAGTACTTC. This translates into CASSEGGTSRGEQYF.

The chain is built from TRBV6-1 and TRBJ2-7; D is perhaps TRBD1 (5 bases). Trimming took off 1 base at V and 1 base at J, with 8 bases between the two ends. Germline CDR1 is MNHNS and CDR2 is SASEGT. The CDR3 length is 14 residues. The chain's CDR3 is CASSEGGRSYEQYF. As DNA, the CDR3 is TGTGCCAGCAGTGAAGGGGGCCGTTCCTACGAGCAGTACTTC.

The chain combines TRBV2 with TRBJ2-3, with 9 bases that match TRBD1. V was clipped by 5 bases and J by 1 base; unmatched bases: 10. The CDR3 is 17 residues long. Germline values: CDR1 SNHLY, CDR2 FYNNEI. The CDR3: CASSYSPGQGRTDTQYF. The CDR3 DNA reads TGTGCCAGCAGTTATTCACCGGGACAGGGACGCACAGATACGCAGTATTTT.

CDR3 residues: CASSPSAGGETQYF. For the CDR3, the DNA is TGTGCCAGCAGCCCGTCGGCGGGGGGAGAGACCCAGTACTTC. The rearrangement uses TRBV11-1 and TRBJ2-5, with 8 bases fitting TRBD2. V lost 5 bases to trimming and J lost 4 bases; unmatched junction nucleotides: 6. Germline V CDR1 and CDR2: SGHAT, FQDESV (reference sequence). This CDR3 has 14 amino acids.

V usage is TRBV5-1 and J usage is TRBJ2-5; possibly TRBD2 for D (5 bases). The CDR3 runs to 14 residues. The V end was cut by 0 bases, the J end by 3 bases, with 9 bases between. Germline-derived CDR1 and CDR2 are SGHRS and YFSETQ. In DNA form, the CDR3 reads TGCGCCAGCAGCTTGGAAGGAGGCAAAGAGACCCAGTACTTC. Translated, it gives CASSLEGGKETQYF.

In this sample, this clone turned up once. V is TRBV21-1 and J is TRBJ2-3; TRBD2, the table's D call, was not compared with the DNA. TRBV21-1 is a documented pseudogene. The length of the CDR3 is 17 residues. CDR3 residues: CASSKAGRVGVTDTQYF. In DNA, the CDR3 is TGTGCCAGCAGCAAAGCTGGGAGGGTGGGGGTAACAGATACGCAGTATTTT.

V is TRBV29-1 and J is TRBJ2-3; maybe TRBD2 (5 bases). Germline lookup yields CDR1 SQVTM and CDR2 ANQGSEA. This CDR3 has 13 amino acids. The V end lost 5 bases, the J end lost 3 bases, and 12 bases lay between the germline ends. The CDR3 loop is CSVTTRSTDTQYF. In DNA form, the CDR3 reads TGCAGCGTTACCACTAGGAGTACAGATACGCAGTATTTT.

V is TRBV11-3 and J is TRBJ2-7, with 7 nucleotides matching TRBD2. Trimming at V came to 5 bases and at J to 6 bases, leaving 13 bases not matched to a gene. The CDR3 has 15 amino acids. Germline CDR1 reads SGHNT; CDR2 reads YENEEA. For the CDR3, the DNA is TGTGCCAGCAGCCGTGTAACGGGCGGGAGTGGCGAGCAGTACTTC. Protein sequence: CASSRVTGGSGEQYF.

This chain joins TRBV27 and TRBJ2-7; 9 bases align to TRBD2. The J segment lost 2 bases and the V segment lost 5 bases, leaving 7 bases of the junction unmatched. CDR3 length: 15 residues. The germline V gene encodes CDR1 MNHEY and CDR2 SMNVEV (reference sequence). The chain's CDR3 is CASSRASGAAYEQYF. The DNA of the CDR3 is TGTGCCAGCAGTCGGGCTAGCGGGGCCGCCTACGAGCAGTACTTC.

Of note for this clone: Other DNA sequences in this sample translate to the same CDR3. The gene calls are TRBV7-2 and TRBJ1-1, with 9 bases matching TRBD1. V shed 6 bases and J 4 bases; nucleotides not matched to a gene: 3. Looked up from germline, CDR1 is SGHTA and CDR2 is FQGNSA. The CDR3 runs to 13 residues. CDR3 in amino acids: CASSYRGLTEAFF. The CDR3 DNA follows: TGTGCCAGCAGTTACAGGGGGCTCACTGAAGCTTTCTTT.

For the CDR3, the DNA is TGTGCCAGCAGTTCCTGGGGTAGCGCGTCCTACGAGCAGTACTTC. It translates to CASSSWGSASYEQYF. The V call is TRBV27, the J call TRBJ2-7, with D possibly matching TRBD2 (5 bases). Trimming shortened V by 4 bases and J by 1 base, and 14 bases separated the two germline ends. CDR1 is MNHEY, CDR2 SMNVEV, per germline (reference sequence). This CDR3 contains 15 residues.

V usage is TRBV11-3 and J usage is TRBJ2-5; weak D call: TRBD1 (6 bases). Trimming shortened V by 0 bases and J by 7 bases, and 9 bases separated the two germline ends. This CDR3 has 13 amino acids. CDR1 SGHNT and CDR2 YENEEA come from the germline V gene. As DNA, the CDR3 is TGTGCCAGCAGCTTAGAGGCCAGGGGGACCCAGTACTTC. Residues: CASSLEARGTQYF.